These T cell receptor beta chains were read from a single sample in a study of OX40 agonist ivuxolimab in advanced cancers. Sequenced by immunoSEQ multiplex PCR; TCRdb stores in-frame clones only, minus some. The sample has tens of thousands of clones; approximately 89% are singletons. The sample here was CD4+ or CD8+ T cells sorted from blood, taken in a trial of the OX40 agonist ivuxolimab. Receptor source: an adult with an advanced solid tumor such as melanoma, head and neck, liver or kidney cancer. The CDR3 runs from the conserved cysteine through the conserved F or W. The order of the fields is CDR3 length, J gene, V gene, clone size, D gene, CDR3 DNA, CDR3 protein. A D gene is named only where the DNA matches it firmly. Not all rows give a size; the values are once, few, many and, for expanded clones, a class.

>16|TRBJ2-3|TRBV7-2|-|-
TGTGCCAGCACTCCCCCCGGGGCCGCGAGCACAGATACGCAGTATTTT
CASTPPGAASTDTQYF
>12|TRBJ1-1|TRBV11-2|-|-
TGTGCCAGCAGCTTAGACAACACTGAAGCTTTCTTT
CASSLDNTEAFF
>19|TRBJ2-3|TRBV9|-|-
TGTGCCAGCAGCGTAGAAGGTGGAGCGACAACTAGCAGGACAGATACGCAGTATTTT
CASSVEGGATTSRTDTQYF
>15|TRBJ1-6|TRBV7-8|-|TRBD1
TGTGCCAGCAGCTTGGGACAGGCCGATAATTCACCCCTCCACTTT
CASSLGQADNSPLHF
>13|TRBJ1-2|TRBV2|-|-
TGTGCCAGCAGTGAAAGGGTTAACTATGGCTACACCTTC
CASSERVNYGYTF
>18|TRBJ2-3|TRBV5-1|few|TRBD1
TGCGCCAGCAGAAAATCTCCGGGACAGGGTAGGGCCACAGATACGCAGTATTTT
CASRKSPGQGRATDTQYF
>14|TRBJ2-3|TRBV4-1|-|-
TGCGCCAGCAGCCAAGGGGCAGGGACAGATACGCAGTATTTT
CASSQGAGTDTQYF
>14|TRBJ1-4|TRBV14|once|-
TGTGCCAGCAGCCAAGGAGGGTCCCCCGGAAAACTGTTTTTT
CASSQGGSPGKLFF
>15|TRBJ2-2|TRBV6-5|-|TRBD1
TGTGCCAGCAGTCCGGGGGACAGGGTAACCGGGGAGCTGTTTTTT
CASSPGDRVTGELFF
>15|TRBJ2-2|TRBV5-4|-|TRBD1
TGTGCCAGCAGCGCCGGGACAGCGAACACCGGGGAGCTGTTTTTT
CASSAGTANTGELFF
>15|TRBJ1-1|TRBV5-1|-|-
TGCGCCAGCAGACCCGCGGTAGGGAGGGACACTGAAGCTTTCTTT
CASRPAVGRDTEAFF
>11|TRBJ1-1|TRBV11-2|-|-
TGTGCCAGCAGCTCAGGGGCGGGGGCTTTCTTT
CASSSGAGAFF
>15|TRBJ2-7|TRBV5-4|-|TRBD2
TGTGCCAGCAGCTCCTTAGCGGGGTCCTCCTACGAGCAGTACTTC
CASSSLAGSSYEQYF
>13|TRBJ2-5|TRBV6-1|-|-
TGTGCCAGCAGTGACGGGAACCAAGAGACCCAGTACTTC
CASSDGNQETQYF
>15|TRBJ1-6|TRBV5-1|-|-
TGCGCCAGCAGCTTGTATCGGGGGCGGAATTCACCCCTCCACTTT
CASSLYRGRNSPLHF
>11|TRBJ1-1|TRBV7-6|-|-
TGTGCCAGCAGCTTGGGCACTGAAGCTTTCTTT
CASSLGTEAFF
>13|TRBJ1-2|TRBV2|-|-
TGTGCCAGCAGTCCCCGGACCGGGGCTGGCTACACCTTC
CASSPRTGAGYTF
>14|TRBJ2-3|TRBV30|-|-
TGTGCCTGGAGTAAGTCTCGGCGAACAGATACGCAGTATTTT
CAWSKSRRTDTQYF
>13|TRBJ1-2|TRBV30|-|-
TGTGCCTGGAGTGTTGGAAACAGTTATGGCTACACCTTC
CAWSVGNSYGYTF
>14|TRBJ1-1|TRBV27|-|-
TGTGCCAGCAGTTTCCGGGGAGGGAACACTGAAGCTTTCTTT
CASSFRGGNTEAFF
>13|TRBJ2-5|TRBV11-2|-|-
TGTGCCAGCAGCTCGGACATTACGATGACCCAGTACTTC
CASSSDITMTQYF
>10|TRBJ1-2|TRBV29-1|-|-
TGCAGCGTTGGGGAGTATGGCTACACCTTC
CSVGEYGYTF
>14|TRBJ2-3|TRBV7-2|-|-
TGTGCCAGCAGCTTAAGTACACCGAGAGATACGCAGTATTTT
CASSLSTPRDTQYF
>14|TRBJ1-2|TRBV10-3|once|TRBD1
TGTGCCATCAGTGAGTCGTCAGGGGGCGGTGGCTACACCTTC
CAISESSGGGGYTF
>15|TRBJ1-5|TRBV28|-|-
TGTGCCAGCAGCTCTAGGGACAAATCTGGCCAGCCCCAGCATTTT
CASSSRDKSGQPQHF
>14|TRBJ1-4|TRBV7-2|-|TRBD1
TGTGCCAGCAGCCGGACAGGGTTGGGTGAAAAACTGTTTTTT
CASSRTGLGEKLFF
>15|TRBJ1-4|TRBV19|-|-
TGTGCCAGTAGTACTGGGGGAACAACTAATGAAAAACTGTTTTTT
CASSTGGTTNEKLFF
>14|TRBJ1-5|TRBV18|-|-
TGTGCCAGCTCACCGAGGACAGGCAATCAGCCCCAGCATTTT
CASSPRTGNQPQHF
>19|TRBJ2-3|TRBV18|-|TRBD2
TGTGCCAGCTCACCACTGTCGAGCGGGGGCGCCGGGGCCCCAGATACGCAGTATTTT
CASSPLSSGGAGAPDTQYF
>12|TRBJ1-1|TRBV11-2|-|-
TGTGCCAGCAGCTTATTGGGATTTGAAGCTTTCTTT
CASSLLGFEAFF
>13|TRBJ1-1|TRBV7-8|-|TRBD1
TGTGCCAGCAGCTTCCGGGACAGTCTCGGAGCTTTCTTT
CASSFRDSLGAFF
>15|TRBJ1-1|TRBV19|-|-
TGTGCCAGTAGTACACGAACATGGCAGGGCACTGAAGCTTTCTTT
CASSTRTWQGTEAFF
>16|TRBJ2-3|TRBV5-4|-|-
TGTGCCAGCAGCCCGGCTGGGCGGGCGATAACAGATACGCAGTATTTT
CASSPAGRAITDTQYF
>15|TRBJ2-1|TRBV7-9|once|TRBD2
TGTGCCAGCAGCTTCGTCGGGGGGGCCAACAATGAGCAGTTCTTC
CASSFVGGANNEQFF
>14|TRBJ1-6|TRBV19|-|-
TGTGCCAGTAGCTCGACAGCCTATAATTCACCCCTCCACTTT
CASSSTAYNSPLHF
>13|TRBJ1-2|TRBV2|-|-
TGTGCCAGCAGTGTGATGGGAGAGTGGGGCTACACCTTC
CASSVMGEWGYTF
>15|TRBJ2-2|TRBV5-1|-|-
TGCGCCAGCAGCTTGGGGGTCCGAGACACCGGGGAGCTGTTTTTT
CASSLGVRDTGELFF
>14|TRBJ1-6|TRBV30|-|-
TGTGCCTGGAGTGTACGAGGGAGTAATTCACCCCTCCACTTT
CAWSVRGSNSPLHF
>14|TRBJ2-4|TRBV2|-|-
TGTGCCAGCCTCCCCTTTACGGGAGTAAACATTCAGTACTTC
CASLPFTGVNIQYF
>15|TRBJ1-6|TRBV30|-|TRBD1
TGTGCCTGGAGGGGACAGGGGGCGCTTAATTCACCCCTCCACTTT
CAWRGQGALNSPLHF
>14|TRBJ1-1|TRBV18|-|-
TGTGCCAGCTCACCACCTAGCGTGAACACTGAAGCTTTCTTT
CASSPPSVNTEAFF
>13|TRBJ1-1|TRBV12-5|-|TRBD1
TGTGCTAGTGGTACTGACAGGGCACCCGGAGCTTTCTTT
CASGTDRAPGAFF
>13|TRBJ2-7|TRBV2|-|-
TGTGCCAGCAGCCGGGGGTCGGCCCGCGAGCAGTACTTC
CASSRGSAREQYF
>15|TRBJ2-3|TRBV6-6|-|-
TGTGCCAGCAGCCTACTCATGGGGGCAGGGGATACGCAGTATTTT
CASSLLMGAGDTQYF
>13|TRBJ1-5|TRBV6-1|-|-
TGTGCCAGCAGTGACCAGGATACGGGGCCCCAGCATTTT
CASSDQDTGPQHF
>14|TRBJ1-3|TRBV5-1|once|-
TGCGCCAGCAGCTTGTCCAGCTCTGGAAACACCATATATTTT
CASSLSSSGNTIYF
>16|TRBJ1-3|TRBV18|-|-
TGTGCCAGCTCACCACCGTACAGAACAACTGGAAACACCATATATTTT
CASSPPYRTTGNTIYF
>21|TRBJ2-1|TRBV4-1|-|TRBD1
TGCGCCAGCAGCCTGGCGGGACAGGGGATTCCACTATATGTCGACGACAATGAGCAGTTCTTC
CASSLAGQGIPLYVDDNEQFF
>12|TRBJ1-6|TRBV19|-|-
TGTGCCAGTAGGGGTTTAAATTCACCCCTCCACTTT
CASRGLNSPLHF
>14|TRBJ1-2|TRBV5-1|-|-
TGCGCCAGCAGCTTGGCCGTAAGGGATTTTGGCTACACCTTC
CASSLAVRDFGYTF
>15|TRBJ2-2|TRBV9|-|-
TGTGCCAGCAGCGTAGGGGGGCGGGACACCGGGGAGCTGTTTTTT
CASSVGGRDTGELFF
>15|TRBJ1-6|TRBV6-6|-|TRBD1
TGTGCCAGCAGTTACGGCGGGACAGTTAATTCACCCCTCCACTTT
CASSYGGTVNSPLHF
>15|TRBJ2-6|TRBV30|-|-
TGTGCCTGGAGTGTACGAGCCTCTGGGGCCAACGTCCTGACTTTC
CAWSVRASGANVLTF
>15|TRBJ1-6|TRBV19|-|TRBD1
TGTGCCAGTACCGAGGCAGGGGGTCTTAATTCACCCCTCCACTTT
CASTEAGGLNSPLHF
>14|TRBJ1-4|TRBV5-1|-|-
TGCGCCAGCAGCCGGACTGGGGAAACCGAAAAACTGTTTTTT
CASSRTGETEKLFF